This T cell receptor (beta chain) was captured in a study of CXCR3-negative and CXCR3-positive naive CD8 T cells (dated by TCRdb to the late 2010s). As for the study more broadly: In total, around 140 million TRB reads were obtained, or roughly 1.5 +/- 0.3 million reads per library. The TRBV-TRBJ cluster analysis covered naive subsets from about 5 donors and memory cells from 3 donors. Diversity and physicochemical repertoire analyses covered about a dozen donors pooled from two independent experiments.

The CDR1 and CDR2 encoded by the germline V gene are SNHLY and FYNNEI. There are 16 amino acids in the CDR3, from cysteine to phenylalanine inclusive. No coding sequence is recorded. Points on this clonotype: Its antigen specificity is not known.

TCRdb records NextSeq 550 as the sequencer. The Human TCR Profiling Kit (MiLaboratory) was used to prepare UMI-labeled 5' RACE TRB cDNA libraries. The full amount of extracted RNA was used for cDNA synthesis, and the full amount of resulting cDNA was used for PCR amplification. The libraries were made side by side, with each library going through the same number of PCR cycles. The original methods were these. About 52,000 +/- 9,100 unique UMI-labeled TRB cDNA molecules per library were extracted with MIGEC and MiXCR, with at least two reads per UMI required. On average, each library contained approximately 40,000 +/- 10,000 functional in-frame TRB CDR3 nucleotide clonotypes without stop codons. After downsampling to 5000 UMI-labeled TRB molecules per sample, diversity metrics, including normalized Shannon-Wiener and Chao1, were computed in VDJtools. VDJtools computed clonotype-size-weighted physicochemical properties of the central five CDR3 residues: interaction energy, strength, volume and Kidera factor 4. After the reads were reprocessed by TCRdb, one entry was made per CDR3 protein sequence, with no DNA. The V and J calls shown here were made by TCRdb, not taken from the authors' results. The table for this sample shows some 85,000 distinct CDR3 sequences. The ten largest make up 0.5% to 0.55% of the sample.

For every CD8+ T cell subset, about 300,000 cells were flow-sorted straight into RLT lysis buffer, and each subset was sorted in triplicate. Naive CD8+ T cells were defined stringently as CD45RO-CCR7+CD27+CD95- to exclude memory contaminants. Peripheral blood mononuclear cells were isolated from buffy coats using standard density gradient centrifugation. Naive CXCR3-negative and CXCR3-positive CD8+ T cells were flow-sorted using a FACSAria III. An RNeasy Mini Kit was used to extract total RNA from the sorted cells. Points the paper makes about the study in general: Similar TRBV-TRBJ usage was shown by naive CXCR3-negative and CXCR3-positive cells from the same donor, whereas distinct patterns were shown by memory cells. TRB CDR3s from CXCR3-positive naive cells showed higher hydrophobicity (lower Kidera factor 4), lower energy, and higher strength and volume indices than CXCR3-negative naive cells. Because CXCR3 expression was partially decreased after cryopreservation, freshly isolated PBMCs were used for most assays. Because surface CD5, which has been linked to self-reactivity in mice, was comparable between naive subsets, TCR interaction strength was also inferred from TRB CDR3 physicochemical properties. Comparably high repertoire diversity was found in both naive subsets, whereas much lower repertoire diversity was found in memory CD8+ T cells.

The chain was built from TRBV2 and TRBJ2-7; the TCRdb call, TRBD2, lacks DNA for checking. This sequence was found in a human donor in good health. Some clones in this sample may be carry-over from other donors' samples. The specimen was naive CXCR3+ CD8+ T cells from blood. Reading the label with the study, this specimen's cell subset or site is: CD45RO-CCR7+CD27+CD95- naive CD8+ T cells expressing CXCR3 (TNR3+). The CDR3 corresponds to CASRPGDFLREDEQYF. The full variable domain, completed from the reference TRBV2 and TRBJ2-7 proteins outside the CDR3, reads EPEVTQTPSHQVTQMGQEVILRCVPISNHLYFYWYRQILGQKVEFLVSFYNNEISEKSEIFDDQFSVERPDGSNFTLKIRSTKLEDSAMYFCASRPGDFLREDEQYFGPGTRLTVT.